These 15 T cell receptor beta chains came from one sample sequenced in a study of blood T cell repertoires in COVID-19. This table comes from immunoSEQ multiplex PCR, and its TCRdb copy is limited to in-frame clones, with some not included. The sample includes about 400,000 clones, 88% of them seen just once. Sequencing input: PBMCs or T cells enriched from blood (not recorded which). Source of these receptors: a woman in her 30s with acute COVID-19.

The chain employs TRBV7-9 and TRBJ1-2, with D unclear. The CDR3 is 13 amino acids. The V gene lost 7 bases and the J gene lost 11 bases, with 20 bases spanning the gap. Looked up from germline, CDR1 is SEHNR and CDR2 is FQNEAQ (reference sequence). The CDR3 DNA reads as TGTGCCAGCACCCGGACGGACTGGGCTGAGTACACCTTC. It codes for CASTRTDWAEYTF.

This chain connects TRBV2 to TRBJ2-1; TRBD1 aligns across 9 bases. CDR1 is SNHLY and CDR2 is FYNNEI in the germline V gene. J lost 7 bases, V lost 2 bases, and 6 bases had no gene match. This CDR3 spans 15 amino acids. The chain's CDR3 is CASSEQDRGGNEQFF. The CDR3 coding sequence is TGTGCCAGCAGTGAACAGGACAGGGGCGGAAATGAGCAGTTCTTC.

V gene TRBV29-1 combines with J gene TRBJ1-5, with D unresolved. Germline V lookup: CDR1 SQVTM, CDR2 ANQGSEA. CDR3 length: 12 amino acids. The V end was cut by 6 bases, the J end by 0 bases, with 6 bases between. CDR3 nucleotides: TGCAGCGTCAGAAATAGCAATCAGCCCCAGCATTTT. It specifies CSVRNSNQPQHF.

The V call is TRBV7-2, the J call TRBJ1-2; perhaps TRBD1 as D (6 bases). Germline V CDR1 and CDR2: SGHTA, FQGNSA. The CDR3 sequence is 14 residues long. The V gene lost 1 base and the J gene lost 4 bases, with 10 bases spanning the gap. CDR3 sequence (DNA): TGTGCCAGCAGCTTAGTAGCAGGGGTCTATGGCTACACCTTC. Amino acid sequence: CASSLVAGVYGYTF. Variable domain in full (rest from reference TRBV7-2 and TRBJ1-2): GAGVSQSPSNKVTEKGKDVELRCDPISGHTALYWYRQSLGQGLEFLIYFQGNSAPDKSGLPSDRFSAERTGGSVSTLTIQRTQQEDSAVYLCASSLVAGVYGYTFGSGTRLTVV.

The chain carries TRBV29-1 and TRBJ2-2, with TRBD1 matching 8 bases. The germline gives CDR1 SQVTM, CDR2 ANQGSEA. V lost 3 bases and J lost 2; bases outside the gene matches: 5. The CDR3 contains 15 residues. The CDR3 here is CSVEWTGINTGELFF. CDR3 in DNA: TGCAGCGTTGAGTGGACAGGGATAAACACCGGGGAGCTGTTTTTT.

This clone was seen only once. Here the CDR3 reads CASSLDRGQGPYNSPLHF. The CDR3 coding sequence is TGTGCCAGCAGCTTAGATCGGGGACAGGGTCCCTATAATTCACCCCTCCACTTT. V is TRBV11-2 and J is TRBJ1-6, with TRBD1 matching 9 bases. CDR1 is SGHAT and CDR2 is FQNNGV in the germline V gene. The CDR3 spans 18 residues. The trim removed 0 bases at V and 2 bases at J, leaving 5 bases unmatched.

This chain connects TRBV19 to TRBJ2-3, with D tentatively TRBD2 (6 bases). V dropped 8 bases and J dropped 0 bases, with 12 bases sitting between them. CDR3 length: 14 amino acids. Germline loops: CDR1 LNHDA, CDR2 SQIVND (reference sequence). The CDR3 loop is CASSGEWSTDTQYF. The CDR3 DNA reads TGTGCCAGTTCGGGGGAGTGGAGCACAGATACGCAGTATTTT.

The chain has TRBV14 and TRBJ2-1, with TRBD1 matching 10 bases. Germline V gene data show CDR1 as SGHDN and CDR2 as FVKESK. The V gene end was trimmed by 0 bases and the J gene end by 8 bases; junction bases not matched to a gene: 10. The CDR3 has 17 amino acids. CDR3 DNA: TGTGCCAGCAGCCAAGATGCCCGGGACAGGGGTTCCGATGAGCAGTTCTTC. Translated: CASSQDARDRGSDEQFF.

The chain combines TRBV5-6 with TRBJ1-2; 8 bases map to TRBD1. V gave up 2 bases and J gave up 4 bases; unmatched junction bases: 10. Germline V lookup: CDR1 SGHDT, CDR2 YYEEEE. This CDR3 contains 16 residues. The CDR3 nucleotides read TGTGCCAGCAGCTTAAGGACAGGGCGGTCAAGCTATGGCTACACCTTC. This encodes CASSLRTGRSSYGYTF.

CDR3 in DNA: TGTGCCAGCAGCCCAGGCCTCAGCTATGGCTACACCTTC. Protein product: CASSPGLSYGYTF. V is TRBV7-9 and J is TRBJ1-2; no reliable D call. This CDR3 has 13 residues. Germline assignment: CDR1 SEHNR and CDR2 FQNEAQ (reference sequence). V lost 5 bases and J lost 4, with 11 bases in between.

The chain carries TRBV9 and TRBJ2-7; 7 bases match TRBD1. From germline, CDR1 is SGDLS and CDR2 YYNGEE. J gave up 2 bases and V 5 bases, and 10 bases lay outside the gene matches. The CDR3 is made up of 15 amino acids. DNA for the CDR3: TGTGCCAGCAGTAGAACAGGGGCACTCACCTACGAGCAGTACTTC. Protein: CASSRTGALTYEQYF.

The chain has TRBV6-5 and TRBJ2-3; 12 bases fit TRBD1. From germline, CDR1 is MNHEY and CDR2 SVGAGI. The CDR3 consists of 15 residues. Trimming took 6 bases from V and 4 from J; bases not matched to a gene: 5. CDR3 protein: CASSLGQGASDTQYF. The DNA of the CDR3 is TGTGCCAGCAGCCTGGGACAGGGGGCTTCAGATACGCAGTATTTT.

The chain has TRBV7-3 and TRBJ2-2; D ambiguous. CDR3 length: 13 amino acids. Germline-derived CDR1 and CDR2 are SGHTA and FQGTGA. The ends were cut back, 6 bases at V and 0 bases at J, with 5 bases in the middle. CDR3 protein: CASRNTNTGELFF. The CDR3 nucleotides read TGTGCCAGCAGAAATACGAACACCGGGGAGCTGTTTTTT.

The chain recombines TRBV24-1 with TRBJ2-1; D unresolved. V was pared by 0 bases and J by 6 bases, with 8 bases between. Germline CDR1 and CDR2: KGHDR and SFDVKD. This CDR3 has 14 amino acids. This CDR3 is CATSDLTDFNEQFF. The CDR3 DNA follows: TGTGCCACCAGTGATTTGACAGATTTCAATGAGCAGTTCTTC.

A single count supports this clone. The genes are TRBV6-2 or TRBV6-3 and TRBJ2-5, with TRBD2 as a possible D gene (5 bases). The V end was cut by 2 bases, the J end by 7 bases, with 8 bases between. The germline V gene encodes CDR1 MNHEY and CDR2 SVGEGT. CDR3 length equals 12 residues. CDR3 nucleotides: TGTGCCAGCAGTTACGGCGGGCCGACCCAGTACTTC. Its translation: CASSYGGPTQYF.